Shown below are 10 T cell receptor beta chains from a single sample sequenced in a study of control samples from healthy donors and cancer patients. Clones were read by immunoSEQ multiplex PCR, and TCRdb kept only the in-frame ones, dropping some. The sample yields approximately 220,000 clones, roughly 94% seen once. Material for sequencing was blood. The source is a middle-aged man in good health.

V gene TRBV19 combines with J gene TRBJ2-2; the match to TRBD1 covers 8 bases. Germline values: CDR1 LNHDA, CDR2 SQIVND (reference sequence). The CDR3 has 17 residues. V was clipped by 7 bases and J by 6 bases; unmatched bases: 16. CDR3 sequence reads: CASTPGQGSPKAGELFF. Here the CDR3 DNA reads TGTGCCAGTACCCCCGGACAGGGCTCCCCTAAGGCCGGGGAGCTGTTTTTT. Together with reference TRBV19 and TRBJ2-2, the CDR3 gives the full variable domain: DGGITQSPKYLFRKEGQNVTLSCEQNLNHDAMYWYRQDPGQGLRLIYYSQIVNDFQKGDIAEGYSVSREKKESFPLTVTSAQKNPTAFYLCASTPGQGSPKAGELFFGEGSRLTVL.

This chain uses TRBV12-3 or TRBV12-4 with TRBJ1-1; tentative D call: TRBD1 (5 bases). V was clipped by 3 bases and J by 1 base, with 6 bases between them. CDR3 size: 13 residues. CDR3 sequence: CASSFGQNTEAFF. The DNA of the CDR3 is TGTGCCAGCAGTTTCGGACAGAACACTGAAGCTTTCTTT.

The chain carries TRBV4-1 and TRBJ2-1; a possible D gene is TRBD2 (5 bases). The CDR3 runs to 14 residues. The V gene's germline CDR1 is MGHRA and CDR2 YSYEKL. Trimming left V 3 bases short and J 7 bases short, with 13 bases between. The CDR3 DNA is TGCGCCAGCAGCCACCCCCCGACGGGGAATGAGCAGTTCTTC. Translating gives CASSHPPTGNEQFF.

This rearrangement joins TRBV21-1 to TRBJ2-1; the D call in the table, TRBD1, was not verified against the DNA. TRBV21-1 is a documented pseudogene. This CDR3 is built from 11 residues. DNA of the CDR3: TGTGCCTGGCACCACTACAATGAGCAGTTCTTC. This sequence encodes CAWHHYNEQFF.

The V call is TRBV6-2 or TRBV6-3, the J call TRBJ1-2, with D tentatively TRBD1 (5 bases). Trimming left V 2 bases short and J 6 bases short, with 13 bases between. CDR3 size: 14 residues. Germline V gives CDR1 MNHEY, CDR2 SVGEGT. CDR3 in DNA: TGTGCCAGCAGTTACCGGGGGGGAACGGATGGCTACACCTTC. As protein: CASSYRGGTDGYTF.

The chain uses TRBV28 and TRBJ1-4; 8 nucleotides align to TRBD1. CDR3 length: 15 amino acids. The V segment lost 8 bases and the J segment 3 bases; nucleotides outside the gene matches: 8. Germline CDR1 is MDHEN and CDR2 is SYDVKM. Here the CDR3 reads CASQGGDRSNEKLFF. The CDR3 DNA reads TGTGCCAGCCAAGGGGGGGACAGGTCTAATGAAAAACTGTTTTTT.

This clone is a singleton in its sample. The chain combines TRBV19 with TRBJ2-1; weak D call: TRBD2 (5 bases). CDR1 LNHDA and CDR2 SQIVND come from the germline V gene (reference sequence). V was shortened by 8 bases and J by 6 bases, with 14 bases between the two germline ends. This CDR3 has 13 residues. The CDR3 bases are TGTGCCAGTTCACTAGGTTGGATCAATGAGCAGTTCTTC. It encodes CASSLGWINEQFF.

CDR3 DNA sequence: TGCGCCAGCAGCCAAGGCCCCGACAAGTACTATGGCTACACCTTC. Its protein product is CASSQGPDKYYGYTF. The rearrangement links TRBV4-1 to TRBJ1-2; D is uncertain. Germline CDR1 reads MGHRA; CDR2 reads YSYEKL. The CDR3 is 15 residues long. Deletions cut 1 base from V and 3 bases from J, with 12 bases between.

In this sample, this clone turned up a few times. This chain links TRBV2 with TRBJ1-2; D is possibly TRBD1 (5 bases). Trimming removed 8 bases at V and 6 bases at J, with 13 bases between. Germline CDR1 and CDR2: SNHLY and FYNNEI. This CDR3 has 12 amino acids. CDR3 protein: CASVVWGNGYTF. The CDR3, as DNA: TGTGCCAGCGTGGTGTGGGGGAATGGCTACACCTTC.

In DNA form, the CDR3 reads TGTGCCAGCTTCGAACAGGGGGCTAATGAAAAACTGTTTTTT. This codes for CASFEQGANEKLFF. The chain has TRBV18 and TRBJ1-4, with 8 bases that match TRBD1. CDR1 is KGHSH and CDR2 is LQKENI in the germline V gene. V was pared by 7 bases and J by 3 bases, with 4 bases of the junction left unmatched. The CDR3 contains 14 residues.